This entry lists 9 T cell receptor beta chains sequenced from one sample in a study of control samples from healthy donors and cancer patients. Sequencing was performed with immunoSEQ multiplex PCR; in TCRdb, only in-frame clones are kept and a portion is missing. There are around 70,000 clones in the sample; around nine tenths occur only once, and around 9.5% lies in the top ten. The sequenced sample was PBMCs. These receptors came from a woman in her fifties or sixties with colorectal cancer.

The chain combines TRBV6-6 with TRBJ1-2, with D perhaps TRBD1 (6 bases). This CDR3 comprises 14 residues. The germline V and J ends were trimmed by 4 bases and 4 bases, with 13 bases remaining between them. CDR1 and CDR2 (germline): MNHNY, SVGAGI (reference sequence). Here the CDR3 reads CASSSTTGGYGYTF. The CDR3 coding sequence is TGTGCCAGCAGTTCCACGACAGGTGGCTATGGCTACACCTTC.

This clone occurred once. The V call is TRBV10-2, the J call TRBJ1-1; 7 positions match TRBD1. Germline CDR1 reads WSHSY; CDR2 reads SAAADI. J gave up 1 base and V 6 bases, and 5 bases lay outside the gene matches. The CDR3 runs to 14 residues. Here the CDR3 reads CASRQGWSNTEAFF. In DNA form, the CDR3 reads TGCGCCAGCAGACAGGGGTGGTCGAACACTGAAGCTTTCTTT.

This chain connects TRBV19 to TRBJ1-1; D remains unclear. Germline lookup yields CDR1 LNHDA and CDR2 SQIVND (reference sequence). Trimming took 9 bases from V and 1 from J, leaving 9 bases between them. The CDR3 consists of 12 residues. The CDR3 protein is CASLGRNTEAFF. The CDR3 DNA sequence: TGTGCCAGCCTTGGACGGAACACTGAAGCTTTCTTT.

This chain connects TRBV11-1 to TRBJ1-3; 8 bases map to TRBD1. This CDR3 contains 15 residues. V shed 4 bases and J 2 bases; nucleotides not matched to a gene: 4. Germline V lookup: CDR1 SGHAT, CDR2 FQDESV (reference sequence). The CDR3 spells CASSSTGAPGNTIYF. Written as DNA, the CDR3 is TGTGCCAGCAGCTCGACAGGGGCGCCTGGAAACACCATATATTTT.

DNA for the CDR3: TGTGCCAGCAGTTACGAGGGGTCTAGCACAGATACGCAGTATTTT. This codes for CASSYEGSSTDTQYF. This chain uses TRBV6-2 or TRBV6-3 with TRBJ2-3, with D perhaps being TRBD1 or TRBD2 (5 bases each). V lost 2 bases and J lost 0, with 9 bases in between. Germline V gives CDR1 MNHEY, CDR2 SVGEGT. This CDR3 region has 15 residues.

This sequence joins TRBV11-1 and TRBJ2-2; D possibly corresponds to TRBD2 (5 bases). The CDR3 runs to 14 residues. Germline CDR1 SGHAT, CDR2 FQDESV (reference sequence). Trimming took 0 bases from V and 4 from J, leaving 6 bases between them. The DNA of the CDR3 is TGTGCCAGCAGCTTAGCGAGGGCCACCGGGGAGCTGTTTTTT. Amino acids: CASSLARATGELFF.

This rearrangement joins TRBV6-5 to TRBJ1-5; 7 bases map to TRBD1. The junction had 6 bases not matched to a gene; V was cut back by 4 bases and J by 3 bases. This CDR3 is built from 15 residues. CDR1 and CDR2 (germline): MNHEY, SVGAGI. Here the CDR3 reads CASSSPGQYNQPQHF. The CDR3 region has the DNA TGTGCCAGCAGTTCCCCGGGACAGTACAATCAGCCCCAGCATTTT.

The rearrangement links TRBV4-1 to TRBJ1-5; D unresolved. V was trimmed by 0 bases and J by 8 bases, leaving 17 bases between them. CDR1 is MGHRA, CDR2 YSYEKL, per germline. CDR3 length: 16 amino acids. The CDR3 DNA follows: TGCGCCAGCAGCCAAGATAGAGACGGCGGATTAGAGCCCCAGCATTTT. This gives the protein CASSQDRDGGLEPQHF.

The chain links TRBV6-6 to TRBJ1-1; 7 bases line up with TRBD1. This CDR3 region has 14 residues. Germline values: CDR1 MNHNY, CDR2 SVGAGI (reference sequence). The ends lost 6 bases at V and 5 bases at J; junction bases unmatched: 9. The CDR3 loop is CASRPHDRATEAFF. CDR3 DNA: TGTGCCAGCAGACCCCATGACAGGGCAACTGAAGCTTTCTTT.